A single sample is the source of the 30 T cell receptor beta chains below, sequenced in a study of blood T cell repertoires in COVID-19. The protocol was immunoSEQ multiplex PCR, while the TCRdb copy is restricted to in-frame clones and leaves out a portion. Of 150,000 to 200,000 clones detected, roughly four fifths appear once; the ten largest clones hold 7.6%. Sequencing was carried out using peripheral blood. The origin of the receptors is a woman aged 70 to 79 with COVID-19, enrolled during active disease.

CDR3 sequence: CASSKNGMNTEAFF. CDR3 in DNA: TGTGCCAGCAGCAAGAATGGCATGAACACTGAAGCTTTCTTT. The chain carries TRBV7-2 and TRBJ1-1; no clear D gene. This CDR3 region has 14 residues. CDR1 is SGHTA and CDR2 is FQGNSA in the germline V gene. The V end was cut by 5 bases, the J end by 0 bases, with 10 bases between.

In DNA form, the CDR3 reads TGTGCCAGTAGAAAACCGGGACACCCACCCTACGAGCAGTACTTC. Translating gives CASRKPGHPPYEQYF. This chain connects TRBV19 to TRBJ2-7; a weak D match, TRBD1 (6 bases). Trimming took 6 bases from V and 2 from J, leaving 17 bases between them. Germline-derived CDR1 and CDR2 are LNHDA and SQIVND (reference sequence). The CDR3 is made up of 15 amino acids.

The V gene is TRBV27, the J gene TRBJ1-4; D possibly corresponds to TRBD1 (5 bases). The CDR3 has 12 residues. Deletions cut 3 bases from V and 11 bases from J, with 10 bases between. The germline V gene has CDR1 MNHEY and CDR2 SMNVEV (reference sequence). The CDR3 coding sequence is TGTGCCAGCAGTTTTACAGGTCTGAAACTGTTTTTT. This codes for CASSFTGLKLFF.

The rearrangement uses TRBV7-9 and TRBJ1-5, with 7 bases identical to TRBD1. The CDR3 contains 15 residues. V was clipped by 5 bases and J by 4 bases; unmatched bases: 8. Per germline, CDR1 SEHNR and CDR2 FQNEAQ (reference sequence). The chain's CDR3 is CASSQGEVDNQPQHF. The CDR3 DNA sequence: TGTGCCAGCAGCCAGGGGGAAGTGGATAATCAGCCCCAGCATTTT.

This rearrangement joins TRBV6-6 to TRBJ2-5; D remains ambiguous. Trimming cost V 5 bases and J 5 bases, with 15 bases left between them. The CDR3 consists of 14 residues. Germline V lookup: CDR1 MNHNY, CDR2 SVGAGI (reference sequence). The CDR3 sequence: CASSGRTAHETQYF. DNA for the CDR3: TGTGCCAGCAGTGGCAGAACAGCTCACGAGACCCAGTACTTC.

The table lists this clone with a few counts. The CDR3 sequence is CASSFSGADTQYF. The DNA of the CDR3 is TGTGCCAGCAGCTTTAGCGGTGCAGATACGCAGTATTTT. The rearrangement links TRBV7-2 to TRBJ2-3; TRBD2 might be the D (6 bases). V was pared by 3 bases and J by 4 bases, with 8 bases between. Germline-derived CDR1 and CDR2 are SGHTA and FQGNSA. The CDR3 is 13 residues long.

V and J are TRBV6-5 and TRBJ1-2, with 12 bases aligning to TRBD1. This CDR3 has 15 amino acids. After removal of 2 bases from V and 2 bases from J, the junction contained 0 bases not matched to a gene. CDR1 and CDR2 (germline): MNHEY, SVGAGI. CDR3 nucleotides: TGTGCCAGCAGTTACGGGACAGGGGGCAACTATGGCTACACCTTC. Its protein product is CASSYGTGGNYGYTF.

V is TRBV3-1 (or the pseudogene TRBV3-2) and J is TRBJ2-1; TRBD2 might be the D (6 bases). Deletions cut 4 bases from V and 1 base from J, with 26 bases between. Germline V CDR1 and CDR2: LGHDT, YNNKEL (reference sequence). CDR3 length: 20 residues. CDR3 DNA sequence: TGTGCCAGCAGCCCGTCCAGAGTGGGGACTTTCTTTCGATCCTACAATGAGCAGTTCTTC. Protein sequence: CASSPSRVGTFFRSYNEQFF.

The CDR3: CAWSRGGRVNTEAFF. CDR3 DNA sequence: TGTGCCTGGAGTAGGGGCGGACGGGTAAACACTGAAGCTTTCTTT. The chain links TRBV30 to TRBJ1-1, with D perhaps TRBD1 (5 bases). From germline, CDR1 is GTSNPN and CDR2 SVGIG (reference sequence). The CDR3 has 15 amino acids. V shed 2 bases and J shed 2 bases, with 15 bases lying between them. The variable domain in full, completed from reference TRBV30 and TRBJ1-1, reads SQTIHQWPATLVQPVGSPLSLECTVEGTSNPNLYWYRQAAGRGLQLLFYSVGIGQISSEVPQNLSASRPQDRQFILSSKKLLLSDSGFYLCAWSRGGRVNTEAFFGQGTRLTVV.

This clone appeared once. The chain recombines TRBV19 with TRBJ2-7; 7 positions match TRBD2. Germline assignment: CDR1 LNHDA and CDR2 SQIVND (reference sequence). V shed 5 bases, J shed 0 bases, and the junction held 10 bases outside the gene matches. CDR3 length: 16 residues. CDR3 loop: CASSSSGLVPSYEQYF. The CDR3 nucleotides are TGTGCCAGTAGTTCAAGCGGACTAGTCCCCTCCTACGAGCAGTACTTC.

The chain has TRBV2 and TRBJ2-7, with TRBD2 matching 9 bases. The CDR3 extends over 14 amino acids. The V gene's germline CDR1 is SNHLY and CDR2 FYNNEI. Trimming removed 6 bases from V and 3 bases from J; junction bases left unmatched: 6. The CDR3 region has the DNA TGTGCCAGCAGCCCCCGGACTAGCGTCTACGAGCAGTACTTC. Translated, it gives CASSPRTSVYEQYF.

This clone was picked up one time. The chain links TRBV4-1 to TRBJ2-1; the match to TRBD2 covers 10 bases. Germline CDR1 and CDR2: MGHRA and YSYEKL. This CDR3 spans 19 amino acids. V gave up 1 base and J gave up 3 bases; unmatched junction bases: 12. The CDR3 coding sequence is TGCGCCAGCAGCCAAGCTCCTAGCGGGAGCGGGATAATCTACAATGAGCAGTTCTTC. This gives the protein CASSQAPSGSGIIYNEQFF.

This clone was detected a few times. The rearrangement uses TRBV2 and TRBJ1-5, with a weak D call TRBD1 (6 bases). The CDR3 contains 14 residues. Germline loops: CDR1 SNHLY, CDR2 FYNNEI. Trimming left V 8 bases short and J 2 bases short, with 13 bases between. The chain's CDR3 is CASGASGGNQPQHF. CDR3 nucleotide sequence: TGTGCCAGCGGGGCATCAGGGGGCAATCAGCCCCAGCATTTT.

CDR3 loop: CASSLGLATTGELFF. The DNA for the CDR3 is TGCGCCAGCAGCTTGGGACTAGCGACCACCGGGGAGCTGTTTTTT. The chain employs TRBV5-1 and TRBJ2-2, with 8 bases aligning to TRBD2. The CDR3 contains 15 residues. Trimming cost V 0 bases and J 4 bases; bases outside gene matches: 2. From germline, CDR1 is SGHRS and CDR2 YFSETQ.

This chain links TRBV6-1 with TRBJ2-7; 8 nucleotides match TRBD1. The V gene's germline CDR1 is MNHNS and CDR2 SASEGT. This CDR3 contains 15 residues. V shed 1 base, J shed 4 bases, and the junction held 6 bases outside the gene matches. The CDR3 region is CASSEGQGAVYEQYF. In nucleotides, the CDR3 is TGTGCCAGCAGTGAAGGCCAGGGGGCTGTGTACGAGCAGTACTTC.

The chain uses TRBV6-5 and TRBJ2-5, with unresolved D. The CDR3 is 11 amino acids. Trimming pared 6 bases from V and 3 bases from J, leaving 5 bases between. Germline V lookup: CDR1 MNHEY, CDR2 SVGAGI. The CDR3 loop reads CASSPKETQYF. CDR3 nucleotide sequence: TGTGCCAGCAGCCCAAAAGAGACCCAGTACTTC.

The chain has TRBV24-1 and TRBJ1-6; TRBD1 aligns across 10 bases. V was pared by 2 bases and J by 7 bases, with 7 bases of the junction left unmatched. The CDR3 runs 17 residues. Germline V CDR1 and CDR2: KGHDR, SFDVKD. As DNA, the CDR3 is TGTGCCACCAGTGATTCTGGCCGGGGACAGGGGAATTCACCCCTCCACTTT. Translated: CATSDSGRGQGNSPLHF.

This clone occurred once. The chain carries TRBV19 and TRBJ1-1; TRBD1 matches at 7 bases. The CDR3 length is 16 residues. The V and J ends lost 6 bases and 4 bases, in that order; junction bases with no gene match: 14. The germline V gene has CDR1 LNHDA and CDR2 SQIVND (reference sequence). The CDR3 is CASRAGDRGRSTEAFF. Written as DNA, the CDR3 is TGTGCCAGTAGGGCCGGGGACAGAGGCCGGAGCACTGAAGCTTTCTTT.

The CDR3 protein is CATNDRNTGELFF. CDR3 DNA sequence: TGTGCCACCAATGACAGGAACACCGGGGAGCTGTTTTTT. J is TRBJ2-2 and V is TRBV10-3; D is perhaps TRBD1 (5 bases). Germline lookup yields CDR1 ENHRY and CDR2 SYGVKD. This CDR3 region has 13 residues. Trimming left V 10 bases short and J 1 base short, with 10 bases between.

The V call is TRBV3-1 (or the pseudogene TRBV3-2), the J call TRBJ1-2; D is unclear. The CDR3 consists of 12 residues. Trimming removed 1 base at V and 6 bases at J, with 6 bases between. CDR1 LGHDT and CDR2 YNNKEL come from the germline V gene (reference sequence). The CDR3 nucleotides are TGTGCCAGCAGCCAAGCTACAGATGGCTACACCTTC. Translating it yields CASSQATDGYTF.

The V call is TRBV18, the J call TRBJ1-2, with 7 bases aligning to TRBD1. Per germline, CDR1 KGHSH and CDR2 LQKENI. This CDR3 is 14 amino acids long. Trimming took 3 bases from V and 3 from J; bases not matched to a gene: 4. This CDR3 is CASSPGQDYYGYTF. CDR3 coding DNA: TGTGCCAGCTCACCCGGACAGGACTACTATGGCTACACCTTC.

The rearrangement uses TRBV25-1 and TRBJ2-7; TRBD1 is a possible D gene (6 bases). The CDR3 consists of 15 residues. V lost 4 bases, J lost 1 base, and 14 bases lay in between. The germline V gene has CDR1 MGHDK and CDR2 SYGVNS. The CDR3 sequence is CASSALGTQSYEQYF. Written as DNA, the CDR3 is TGTGCCAGCAGTGCTCTCGGGACACAGTCCTACGAGCAGTACTTC.

J is TRBJ1-1 and V is TRBV29-1; D is uncertain. This CDR3 spans 12 amino acids. V was cut by 7 bases and J by 1 base, with 10 bases left in between. The germline V gene has CDR1 SQVTM and CDR2 ANQGSEA. Here the CDR3 reads CSGIKRNTEAFF. Here the CDR3 DNA reads TGCAGCGGTATCAAGAGGAACACTGAAGCTTTCTTT. Full variable domain (remainder filled in from reference TRBV29-1 and TRBJ1-1): SAVISQKPSRDICQRGTSLTIQCQVDSQVTMMFWYRQQPGQSLTLIATANQGSEATYESGFVIDKFPISRPNLTFSTLTVSNMSPEDSSIYLCSGIKRNTEAFFGQGTRLTVV.

The rearrangement links TRBV7-2 to TRBJ2-1; a weak D match, TRBD2 (5 bases). This CDR3 has 14 amino acids. Trimming shortened V by 2 bases and J by 4 bases, and 9 bases separated the two germline ends. The germline gives CDR1 SGHTA, CDR2 FQGNSA. The CDR3 coding sequence is TGTGCCAGCAGCTTACGACTACGATACAATGAGCAGTTCTTC. It yields the protein CASSLRLRYNEQFF.

The table lists this clone with a few counts. This chain links TRBV18 with TRBJ2-4, with D perhaps TRBD2 (6 bases). The CDR3 is 13 amino acids. Trimming shortened V by 3 bases and J by 6 bases, and 9 bases separated the two germline ends. Germline values: CDR1 KGHSH, CDR2 LQKENI. DNA for the CDR3: TGTGCCAGCTCACCCTCGGGACTAAACATTCAGTACTTC. Its protein product is CASSPSGLNIQYF.

The chain employs TRBV12-3 or TRBV12-4 and TRBJ1-2, with D maybe TRBD1 (6 bases). The length of the CDR3 is 12 residues. V dropped 5 bases and J dropped 7 bases, with 11 bases sitting between them. For the CDR3, the DNA is TGTGCCAGCAGTACAGGGTTTTTTGGCTACACCTTC. It yields the protein CASSTGFFGYTF.

The chain has TRBV27 and TRBJ2-3, with 10 bases fitting TRBD1. The CDR3 is 16 residues long. Per the germline V gene, CDR1 is MNHEY and CDR2 is SMNVEV (reference sequence). V lost 4 bases and J lost 1; bases outside the gene matches: 5. This CDR3 is CASSSTGGSGTDTQYF. For the CDR3, the DNA is TGTGCCAGCAGTTCGACAGGGGGCAGTGGCACAGATACGCAGTATTTT.

The chain joins TRBV2 to TRBJ1-2; 8 bases line up with TRBD1. The germline V gene encodes CDR1 SNHLY and CDR2 FYNNEI. J lost 7 bases, V lost 5 bases, and 6 bases had no gene match. This CDR3 comprises 13 residues. Written as DNA, the CDR3 is TGTGCCAGCAGTTGGACAGGGTTAGGTGGCTACACCTTC. Translation: CASSWTGLGGYTF.

This chain connects TRBV9 to TRBJ2-2; 10 bases are shared with TRBD2. V dropped 5 bases and J dropped 1; count of bases not matched to a gene: 2. The V gene's germline CDR1 is SGDLS and CDR2 YYNGEE. The CDR3 contains 15 residues. For the CDR3, the DNA is TGTGCCAGCAGTACTAGCGGGGTGAACACCGGGGAGCTGTTTTTT. This encodes CASSTSGVNTGELFF. Complete variable domain (other parts from reference TRBV9 and TRBJ2-2): DSGVTQTPKHLITATGQRVTLRCSPRSGDLSVYWYQQSLDQGLQFLIQYYNGEERAKGNILERFSAQQFPDLHSELNLSSLELGDSALYFCASSTSGVNTGELFFGEGSRLTVL.

The chain recombines TRBV18 with TRBJ1-6; D may be TRBD1 (5 bases). The germline V gene has CDR1 KGHSH and CDR2 LQKENI. The V and J ends lost 1 base and 8 bases respectively, with 12 bases between them. The CDR3 consists of 15 residues. The DNA for the CDR3 is TGTGCCAGCTCACCACGTCAGGGTAACGATTCACCCCTCCACTTT. Translating gives CASSPRQGNDSPLHF.